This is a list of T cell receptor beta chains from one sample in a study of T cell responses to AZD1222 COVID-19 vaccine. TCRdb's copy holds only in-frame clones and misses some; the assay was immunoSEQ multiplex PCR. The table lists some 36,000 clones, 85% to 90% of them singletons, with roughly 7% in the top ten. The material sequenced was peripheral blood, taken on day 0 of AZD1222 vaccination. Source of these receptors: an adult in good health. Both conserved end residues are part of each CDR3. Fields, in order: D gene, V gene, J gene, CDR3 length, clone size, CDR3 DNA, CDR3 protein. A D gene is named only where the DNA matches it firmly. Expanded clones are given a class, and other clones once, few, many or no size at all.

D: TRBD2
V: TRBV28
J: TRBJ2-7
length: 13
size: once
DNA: TGTGCCAGCAGTAGACTAGCGGGCTACGAGCAGTACTTC
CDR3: CASSRLAGYEQYF

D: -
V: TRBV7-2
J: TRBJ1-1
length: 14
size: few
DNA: TGTGCCAGCAGCTTAGTGTCGGATAACACTGAAGCTTTCTTT
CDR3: CASSLVSDNTEAFF

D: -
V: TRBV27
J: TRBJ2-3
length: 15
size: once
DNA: TGTGCCAGCAGTTCCGGACTGCCCCACACAGCTACGCAGTATTTT
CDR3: CASSSGLPHTATQYF

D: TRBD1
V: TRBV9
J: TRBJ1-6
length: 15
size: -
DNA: TGTGCCAGCAGCTCCACCGGGACAGCGGTTTCACCCCTCCACTTT
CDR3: CASSSTGTAVSPLHF

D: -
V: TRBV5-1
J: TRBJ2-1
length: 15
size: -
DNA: TGCGCCAGCAGGCCACAGGGATCCCTCTACAATGAGCAGTTCTTC
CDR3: CASRPQGSLYNEQFF

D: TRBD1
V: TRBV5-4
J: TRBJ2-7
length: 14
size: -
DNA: TGTGCCAGCAGCTACGGGCAGGGGGCTTACGAGCAGTACTTC
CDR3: CASSYGQGAYEQYF

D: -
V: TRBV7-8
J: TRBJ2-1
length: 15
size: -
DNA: TGTGCCAGCAGCTTAAGGGTGGGGCCCTACAATGAGCAGTTCTTC
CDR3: CASSLRVGPYNEQFF

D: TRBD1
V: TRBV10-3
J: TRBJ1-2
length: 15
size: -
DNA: TGTGCCATCAGAACGGGACAGGGGATTAACTATGGCTACACCTTC
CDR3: CAIRTGQGINYGYTF

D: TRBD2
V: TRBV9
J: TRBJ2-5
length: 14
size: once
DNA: TGTGCCAGCAGCGTGTCTAGCGGACAAGAGACCCAGTACTTC
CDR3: CASSVSSGQETQYF

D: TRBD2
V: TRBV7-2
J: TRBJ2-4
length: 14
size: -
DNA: TGTGCCAGCAGCTCGGGACTAGGGAAAAACATTCAGTACTTC
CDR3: CASSSGLGKNIQYF